The sequence of this TCR beta chain was determined in a study of CD8+ T cells in alopecia areata. V was clipped by 8 bases and J by 1 base, with 17 bases between them. In germline, CDR1 is GTSNPN, CDR2 SVGIG (reference sequence). This CDR3 comprises 14 residues. Extracted from the samples, RNA was reverse transcribed into cDNA to serve as the sequencing template. Generated by immunoSEQ multiplex PCR, the TCRdb table keeps only in-frame clones and is missing some. The sample carries roughly 200,000 clones, roughly 65% recorded once. The V gene is TRBV30, the J gene TRBJ1-1; D gene ambiguous. Specimen: CD4+ T cells sorted from blood, collected at week 0. This clonotype was sampled from a human donor with alopecia areata. For the CDR3, the DNA is TGTGCCCTAACTGTGACCGGTGGGAACACTGAAGCTTTCTTT. Translated: CALTVTGGNTEAFF.